This T cell receptor beta chain comes out of a study of siplizumab effects on memory and regulatory T cells. Study findings and constraints: Apparently key alloresponse contributors, naive T cells also seemed more diverse than memory cells.

Comments on this clone: The antigen is not known. This sample includes further DNA sequences coding for the same CDR3.

This CDR3 comprises 16 residues. Germline V gives CDR1 KGHSH, CDR2 LQKENI. V dropped 10 bases and J dropped 3 bases, with 25 bases sitting between them. Using immunoSEQ multiplex PCR, the repertoire was profiled, and TCRdb retains in-frame clones only, with some absent. This sample carries approximately 97,000 clones, around nine tenths of them seen once, and the ten largest clones take about 1.1%. The V and J genes are TRBV18 and TRBJ2-7, with no clear D. The clonotype originates from a human donor in good health. The source material was CD4+ T cells sorted from blood. This chain's CDR3 is CATSLTARTSGYEQYF. The DNA of the CDR3 is TGTGCCACTTCCCTTACCGCCAGGACGTCTGGCTACGAGCAGTACTTC.